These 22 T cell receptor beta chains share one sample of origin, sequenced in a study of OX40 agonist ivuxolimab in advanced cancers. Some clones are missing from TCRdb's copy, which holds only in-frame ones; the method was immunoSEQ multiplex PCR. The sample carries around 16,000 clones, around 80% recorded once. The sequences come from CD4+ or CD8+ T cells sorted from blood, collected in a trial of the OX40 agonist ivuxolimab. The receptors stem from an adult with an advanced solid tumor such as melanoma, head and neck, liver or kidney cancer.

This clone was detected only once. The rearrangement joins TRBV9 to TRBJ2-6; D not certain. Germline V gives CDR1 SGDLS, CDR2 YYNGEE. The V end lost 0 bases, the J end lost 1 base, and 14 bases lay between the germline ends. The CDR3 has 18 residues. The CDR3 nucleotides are TGTGCCAGCAGCGTAGAGGTAAAGGCAGGATCTGGGGCCAACGTCCTGACTTTC. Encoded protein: CASSVEVKAGSGANVLTF.

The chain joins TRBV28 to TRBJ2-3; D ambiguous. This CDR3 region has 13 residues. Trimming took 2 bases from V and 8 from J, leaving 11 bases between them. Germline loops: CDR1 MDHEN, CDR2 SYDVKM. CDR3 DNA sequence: TGTGCCAGCAGTTTAAAGGGATACGGTACGCAGTATTTT. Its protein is CASSLKGYGTQYF.

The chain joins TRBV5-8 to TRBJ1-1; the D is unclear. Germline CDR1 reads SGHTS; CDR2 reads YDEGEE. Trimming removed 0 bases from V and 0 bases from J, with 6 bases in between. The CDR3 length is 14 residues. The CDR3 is CASSLEGMNTEAFF. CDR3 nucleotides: TGTGCCAGCAGCTTGGAAGGGATGAACACTGAAGCTTTCTTT.

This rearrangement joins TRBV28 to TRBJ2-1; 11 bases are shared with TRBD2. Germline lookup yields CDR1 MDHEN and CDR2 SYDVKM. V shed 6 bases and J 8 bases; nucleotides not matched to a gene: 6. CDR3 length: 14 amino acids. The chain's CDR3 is CASSLAGGPDEQFF. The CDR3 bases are TGTGCCAGCAGCCTAGCGGGAGGCCCCGATGAGCAGTTCTTC. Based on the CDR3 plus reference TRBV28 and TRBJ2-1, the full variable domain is DVKVTQSSRYLVKRTGEKVFLECVQDMDHENMFWYRQDPGLGLRLIYFSYDVKMKEKGDIPEGYSVSREKKERFSLILESASTNQTSMYLCASSLAGGPDEQFFGPGTRLTVL.

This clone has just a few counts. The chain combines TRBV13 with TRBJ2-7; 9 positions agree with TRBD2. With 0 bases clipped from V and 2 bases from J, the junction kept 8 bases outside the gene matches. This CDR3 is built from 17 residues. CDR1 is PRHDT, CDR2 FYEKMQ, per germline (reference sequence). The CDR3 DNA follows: TGTGCCAGCAGCTTAGGCCAAGCGGGAGGCCTCGCCTACGAGCAGTACTTC. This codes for CASSLGQAGGLAYEQYF. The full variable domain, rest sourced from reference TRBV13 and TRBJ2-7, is AAGVIQSPRHLIKEKRETATLKCYPIPRHDTVYWYQQGPGQDPQFLISFYEKMQSDKGSIPDRFSAQQFSDYHSELNMSSLELGDSALYFCASSLGQAGGLAYEQYFGPGTRLTVT.

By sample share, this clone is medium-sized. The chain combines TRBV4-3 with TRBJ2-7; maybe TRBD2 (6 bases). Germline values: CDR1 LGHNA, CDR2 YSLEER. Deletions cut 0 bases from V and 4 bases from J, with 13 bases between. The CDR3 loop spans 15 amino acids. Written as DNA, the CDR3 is TGCGCCAGCAGCCAAGATACGGGGGTCGGGTACGAGCAGTACTTC. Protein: CASSQDTGVGYEQYF.

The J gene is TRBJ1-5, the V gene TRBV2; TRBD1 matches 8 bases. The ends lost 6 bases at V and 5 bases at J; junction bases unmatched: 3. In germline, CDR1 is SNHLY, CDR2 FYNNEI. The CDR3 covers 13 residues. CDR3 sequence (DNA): TGTGCCAGCAGCCAGGACAGGGATCAGCCCCAGCATTTT. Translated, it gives CASSQDRDQPQHF.

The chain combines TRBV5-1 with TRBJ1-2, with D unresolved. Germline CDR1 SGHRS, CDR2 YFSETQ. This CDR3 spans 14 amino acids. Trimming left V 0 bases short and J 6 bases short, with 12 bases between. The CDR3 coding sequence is TGCGCCAGCAGCTTGGACCTTCAAATCGATGGCTACACCTTC. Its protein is CASSLDLQIDGYTF.

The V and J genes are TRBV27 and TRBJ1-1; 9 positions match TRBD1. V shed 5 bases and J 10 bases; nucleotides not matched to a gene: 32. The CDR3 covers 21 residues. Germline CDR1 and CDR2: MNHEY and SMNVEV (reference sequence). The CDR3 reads CASSPTQGASTNLNDIGGAFF. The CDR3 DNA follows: TGTGCCAGCAGTCCGACACAGGGGGCCTCAACGAACCTCAACGATATAGGTGGAGCTTTCTTT.

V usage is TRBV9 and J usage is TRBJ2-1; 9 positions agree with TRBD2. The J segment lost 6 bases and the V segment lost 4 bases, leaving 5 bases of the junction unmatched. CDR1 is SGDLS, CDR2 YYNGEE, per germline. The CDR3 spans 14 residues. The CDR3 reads CASSSSGTGNEQFF. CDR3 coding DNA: TGTGCCAGCAGCTCTAGCGGGACCGGCAATGAGCAGTTCTTC.

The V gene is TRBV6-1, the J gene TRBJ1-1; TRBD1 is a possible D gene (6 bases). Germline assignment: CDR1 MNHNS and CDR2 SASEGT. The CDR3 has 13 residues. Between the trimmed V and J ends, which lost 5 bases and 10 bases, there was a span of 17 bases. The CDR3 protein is CASSSQGSQGAFF. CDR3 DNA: TGTGCCAGCAGTTCACAGGGATCCCAGGGAGCTTTCTTT.

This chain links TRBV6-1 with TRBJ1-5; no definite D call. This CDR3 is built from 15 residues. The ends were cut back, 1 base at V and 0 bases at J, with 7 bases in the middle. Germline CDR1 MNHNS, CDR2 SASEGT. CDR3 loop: CASSEGLYSNQPQHF. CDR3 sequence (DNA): TGTGCCAGCAGTGAAGGGTTGTATAGCAATCAGCCCCAGCATTTT.

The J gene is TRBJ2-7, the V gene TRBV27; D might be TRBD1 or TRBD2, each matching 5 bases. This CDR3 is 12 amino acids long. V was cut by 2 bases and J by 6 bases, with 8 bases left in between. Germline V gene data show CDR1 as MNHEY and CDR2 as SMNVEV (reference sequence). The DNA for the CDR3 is TGTGCCAGCAGTTTAGGGGGTGGCGAGCAGTACTTC. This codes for CASSLGGGEQYF.

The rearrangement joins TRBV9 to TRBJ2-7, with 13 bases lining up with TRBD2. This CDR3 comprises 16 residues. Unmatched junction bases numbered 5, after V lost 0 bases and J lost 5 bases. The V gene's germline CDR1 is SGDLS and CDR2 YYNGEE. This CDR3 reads CASSVDRTSGSHEQYF. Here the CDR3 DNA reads TGTGCCAGCAGCGTAGATAGGACTAGCGGGAGCCACGAGCAGTACTTC.

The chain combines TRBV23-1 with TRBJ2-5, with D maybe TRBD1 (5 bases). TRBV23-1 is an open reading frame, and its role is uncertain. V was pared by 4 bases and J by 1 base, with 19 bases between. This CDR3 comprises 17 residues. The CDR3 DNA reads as TGCGCCAGCAGTCCCGCGCCGACAGAAGGCCTCCAAGAGACCCAGTACTTC. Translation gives CASSPAPTEGLQETQYF.

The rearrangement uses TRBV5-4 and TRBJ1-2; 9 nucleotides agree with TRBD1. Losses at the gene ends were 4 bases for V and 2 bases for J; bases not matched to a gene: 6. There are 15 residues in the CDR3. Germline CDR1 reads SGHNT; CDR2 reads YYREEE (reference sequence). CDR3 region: CASSGHGQGNYGYTF. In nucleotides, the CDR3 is TGTGCCAGCAGCGGCCACGGACAGGGGAACTATGGCTACACCTTC.

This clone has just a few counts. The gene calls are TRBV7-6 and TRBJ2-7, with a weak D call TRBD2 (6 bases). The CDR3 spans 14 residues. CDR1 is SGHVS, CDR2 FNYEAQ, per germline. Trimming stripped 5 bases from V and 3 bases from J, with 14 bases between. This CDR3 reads CASSPPGALYEQYF. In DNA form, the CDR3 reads TGTGCCAGCAGCCCCCCGGGAGCTCTCTACGAGCAGTACTTC.

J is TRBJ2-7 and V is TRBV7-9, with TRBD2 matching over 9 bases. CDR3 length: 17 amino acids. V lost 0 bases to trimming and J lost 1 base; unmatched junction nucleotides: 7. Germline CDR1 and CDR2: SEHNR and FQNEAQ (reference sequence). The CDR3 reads CASSLAFATSGSYEQYF. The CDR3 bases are TGTGCCAGCAGCTTAGCGTTCGCGACTAGCGGATCCTACGAGCAGTACTTC. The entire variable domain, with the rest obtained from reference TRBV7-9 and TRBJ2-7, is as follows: DTGVSQNPRHKITKRGQNVTFRCDPISEHNRLYWYRQTLGQGPEFLTYFQNEAQLEKSRLLSDRFSAERPKGSFSTLEIQRTEQGDSAMYLCASSLAFATSGSYEQYFGPGTRLTVT.

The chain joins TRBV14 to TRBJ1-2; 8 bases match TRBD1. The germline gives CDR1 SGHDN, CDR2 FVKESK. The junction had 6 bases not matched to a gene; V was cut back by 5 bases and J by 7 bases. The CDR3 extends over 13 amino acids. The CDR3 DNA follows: TGTGCCAGCAGCAGCGGACAGGGTAGTGGCTACACCTTC. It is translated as CASSSGQGSGYTF.

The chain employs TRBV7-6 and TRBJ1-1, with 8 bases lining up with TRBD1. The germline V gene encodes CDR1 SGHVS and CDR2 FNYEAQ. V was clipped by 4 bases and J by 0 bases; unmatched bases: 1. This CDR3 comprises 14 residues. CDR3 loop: CASSSGQVNTEAFF. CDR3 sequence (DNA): TGTGCCAGCAGCTCGGGACAGGTGAACACTGAAGCTTTCTTT.

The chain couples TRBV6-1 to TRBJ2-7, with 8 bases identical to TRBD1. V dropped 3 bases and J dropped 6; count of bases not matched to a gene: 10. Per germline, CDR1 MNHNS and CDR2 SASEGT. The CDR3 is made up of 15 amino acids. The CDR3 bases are TGTGCCAGCAGTGAGGTGCAGGGGGCGTGGGGCGAGCAGTACTTC. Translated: CASSEVQGAWGEQYF.

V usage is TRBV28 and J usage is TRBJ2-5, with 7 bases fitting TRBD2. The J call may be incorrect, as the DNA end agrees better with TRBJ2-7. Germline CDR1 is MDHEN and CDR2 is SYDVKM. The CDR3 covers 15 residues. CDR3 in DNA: TGTGCCAGCAGTCCGGGACTAACGTGGTCCTACGAGCAGTACTTC. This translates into CASSPGLTWSYEQYF.